These 7 T cell receptor beta chains originate from one sample sequenced in a study of graft-versus-host responses after intestinal transplantation. No antigen has been identified for these receptors. Libraries were prepared by immunoSEQ multiplex PCR; TCRdb keeps only in-frame clonotypes and omits some of them. The sample contains about 39,000 clones, roughly 92% of which appear only once. The specimen comprised unstimulated CD8+ T cells sorted from spleen or lymph node cells, sampled before transplant. These receptors were collected from a human donor who was the organ donor for an intestinal transplant.

J is TRBJ1-1 and V is TRBV5-8; D may be TRBD1 (5 bases). The CDR3 extends over 16 amino acids. Germline-derived CDR1 and CDR2 are SGHTS and YDEGEE. V dropped 4 bases and J dropped 0 bases, with 16 bases sitting between them. The CDR3 loop is CASSAPPGGMNTEAFF. The CDR3, as DNA: TGTGCCAGCAGCGCGCCCCCCGGGGGGATGAACACTGAAGCTTTCTTT.

This clone appeared once. The V gene is TRBV7-9, the J gene TRBJ2-7; tentatively, D is TRBD2 (5 bases). CDR1 is SEHNR, CDR2 FQNEAQ, per germline (reference sequence). With 2 bases removed from V and 0 bases from J, the gap between germline ends came to 8 bases. CDR3 length equals 14 residues. CDR3 protein: CASSLLGSSYEQYF. CDR3 nucleotides: TGTGCCAGCAGCTTACTGGGGAGCTCCTACGAGCAGTACTTC.

This clone was observed once. The J gene is TRBJ2-7, the V gene TRBV7-2; 8 bases map to TRBD2. The CDR3 is 15 residues long. V lost 0 bases, J lost 2 bases, and 3 bases stayed unmatched. Germline-derived CDR1 and CDR2 are SGHTA and FQGNSA. CDR3 in amino acids: CASSLAREGTYEQYF. CDR3 bases: TGTGCCAGCAGCTTAGCCCGGGAGGGTACCTACGAGCAGTACTTC.

This chain links TRBV19 with TRBJ1-1; 9 nucleotides align to TRBD1. Germline V gene lookup returns CDR1 LNHDA and CDR2 SQIVND (reference sequence). The CDR3 is 13 amino acids. With V trimmed by 5 bases and J by 5 bases, 3 bases remained unmatched. The CDR3 loop is CASSYGTGTEAFF. CDR3 coding DNA: TGTGCCAGTAGTTACGGGACAGGGACTGAAGCTTTCTTT. The full variable domain, its missing parts supplied by reference TRBV19 and TRBJ1-1, is DGGITQSPKYLFRKEGQNVTLSCEQNLNHDAMYWYRQDPGQGLRLIYYSQIVNDFQKGDIAEGYSVSREKKESFPLTVTSAQKNPTAFYLCASSYGTGTEAFFGQGTRLTVV.

The chain is built from TRBV28 and TRBJ2-4; tentative D call: TRBD2 (5 bases). V was shortened by 7 bases and J by 2 bases, with 18 bases between the two germline ends. The CDR3 contains 16 residues. The germline V gene has CDR1 MDHEN and CDR2 SYDVKM. CDR3 sequence: CASTPRADPSKNIQYF. DNA for the CDR3: TGTGCCAGCACCCCGAGGGCCGACCCCTCCAAAAACATTCAGTACTTC. Drawing the rest from reference TRBV28 and TRBJ2-4, the complete variable domain is DVKVTQSSRYLVKRTGEKVFLECVQDMDHENMFWYRQDPGLGLRLIYFSYDVKMKEKGDIPEGYSVSREKKERFSLILESASTNQTSMYLCASTPRADPSKNIQYFGAGTRLSVL.

The chain carries TRBV6-5 and TRBJ2-7; 7 nucleotides agree with TRBD1. CDR3 length: 13 amino acids. The junction had 3 bases not matched to a gene; V was cut back by 6 bases and J by 1 base. Per germline, CDR1 MNHEY and CDR2 SVGAGI. CDR3 in amino acids: CASSRQGSYEQYF. The CDR3 DNA reads as TGTGCCAGCAGCAGACAGGGATCCTACGAGCAGTACTTC.

This clone occurred once. The rearrangement uses TRBV9 and TRBJ2-1; the D is unclear. V was clipped by 3 bases and J by 9 bases, with 7 bases between them. This CDR3 has 11 amino acids. Germline V CDR1 and CDR2: SGDLS, YYNGEE. The CDR3 is CASSASVEQFF. In DNA, the CDR3 is TGTGCCAGCAGCGCCTCAGTTGAGCAGTTCTTC.